This is a list of T cell receptor beta chains from one sample in a study of identifying expanded T cells in peripheral blood. Assay used: immunoSEQ multiplex PCR; TCRdb lists only in-frame clones, some missing. Here the sample spans around 50,000 clones, around nine tenths being singletons. The sequenced sample was blood. The source of these receptors is a person aged 18 to 70 in good health. Both conserved end residues are part of each CDR3. A D gene is named only where the DNA matches it firmly. Size tells how often a clone was seen (once, few, many) or the class of an expanded clone, and some rows leave it out.

>-|TRBV2|TRBD1|TRBJ2-1
CASTGTGGYNEQFF
TGTGCCAGCACCGGGACAGGGGGCTACAATGAGCAGTTCTTC
>-|TRBV6-1|-|TRBJ2-7
CASSEKDSYEQYF
TGTGCCAGCAGTGAAAAGGACAGCTACGAGCAGTACTTC
>-|TRBV7-6|TRBD2|TRBJ2-7
CASSLVAGGMNEQYF
TGTGCCAGCAGCTTAGTAGCGGGAGGAATGAACGAGCAGTACTTC
>few|TRBV18|-|TRBJ1-2
CASSLDQGSGYTF
TGTGCCAGCTCACTCGACCAGGGAAGTGGCTACACCTTC
>-|TRBV10-3|-|TRBJ1-2
CAIRETANYGYTF
TGTGCCATCAGGGAGACAGCTAACTATGGCTACACCTTC
>few|TRBV7-2|-|TRBJ1-6
CASSLVAELSPLHF
TGTGCCAGCAGCTTAGTGGCGGAACTATCACCCCTCCACTTT
>-|TRBV28|TRBD2|TRBJ2-1
CASSLPSGRASDEQFF
TGTGCCAGCAGTTTACCTAGCGGGAGGGCTTCGGATGAGCAGTTCTTC
>-|TRBV7-2|-|TRBJ2-7
CASSTELGASYEQYF
TGTGCCAGCAGCACGGAGCTGGGGGCCTCCTACGAGCAGTACTTC
>-|TRBV4-3|TRBD2|TRBJ2-3
CASSQDVTGGLSDTQYF
TGCGCCAGCAGCCAAGACGTAACGGGAGGGCTATCAGATACGCAGTATTTT
>once|TRBV2|-|TRBJ2-1
CASKSPGWTADNEQFF
TGTGCCAGCAAATCCCCGGGGTGGACAGCGGACAATGAGCAGTTCTTC
>-|TRBV6-5|-|TRBJ2-5
CASSYSLGSRGETQYF
TGTGCCAGCAGTTACTCGTTGGGGTCCAGGGGAGAGACCCAGTACTTC